The 8 T cell receptor beta chains below all came from one sample that was sequenced in a study of blood T cell repertoires in COVID-19. TCRdb keeps only in-frame clones here, not all; method: immunoSEQ multiplex PCR. The sample includes 100,000 to 120,000 clones, approximately 89% of them seen just once. The sample consisted of peripheral blood. Receptor source: a woman aged 55-69 years with COVID-19, enrolled during active disease.

As DNA, the CDR3 is TGTGCCAGCAGCTTGGACGTAGCGGGGGCGGACGAGCAGTACTTC. The encoded protein is CASSLDVAGADEQYF. This chain uses TRBV5-4 with TRBJ2-7, with 9 bases identical to TRBD2. V shed 0 bases, J shed 5 bases, and the junction held 6 bases outside the gene matches. There are 15 residues in the CDR3. Germline values: CDR1 SGHNT, CDR2 YYREEE (reference sequence). Together with reference TRBV5-4 and TRBJ2-7, the CDR3 gives the full variable domain: ETGVTQSPTHLIKTRGQQVTLRCSSQSGHNTVSWYQQALGQGPQFIFQYYREEENGRGNFPPRFSGLQFPNYSSELNVNALELDDSALYLCASSLDVAGADEQYFGPGTRLTVT.

V gene TRBV19 combines with J gene TRBJ2-4; a possible D gene is TRBD2 (5 bases). Between the trimmed V and J ends, which lost 5 bases and 6 bases, there was a span of 11 bases. Germline CDR1 LNHDA, CDR2 SQIVND (reference sequence). CDR3 length: 13 residues. For the CDR3, the DNA is TGTGCCAGTAGTCCCCGGCGGGCAAACATTCAGTACTTC. Its protein product is CASSPRRANIQYF.

The rearrangement uses TRBV18 and TRBJ2-1; 10 bases align to TRBD2. Germline lookup yields CDR1 KGHSH and CDR2 LQKENI. Germline trimming cut 0 bases from V and 0 bases from J; bases unmatched to any gene: 5. CDR3 length equals 18 residues. CDR3 coding DNA: TGTGCCAGCTCACCACCCACTAGCGGGAAACGCTCCTACAATGAGCAGTTCTTC. As protein: CASSPPTSGKRSYNEQFF.

This chain connects TRBV2 to TRBJ2-5, with 11 bases aligning to TRBD2. The CDR3 has 15 amino acids. The germline V gene encodes CDR1 SNHLY and CDR2 FYNNEI. V was clipped by 5 bases and J by 2 bases; unmatched bases: 4. CDR3 DNA: TGTGCCAGCAGTCCGGGACTAGCGGTTCAAGAGACCCAGTACTTC. This sequence encodes CASSPGLAVQETQYF.

The chain carries TRBV10-3 and TRBJ2-7, with TRBD1 matching 7 bases. This CDR3 is built from 13 residues. Germline values: CDR1 ENHRY, CDR2 SYGVKD. V trimming: 11 bases; J trimming: 3 bases; junction bases outside the gene matches: 10. The CDR3 loop reads CASTGTEDYEQYF. The CDR3 DNA sequence: TGTGCCTCCACCGGGACAGAGGACTACGAGCAGTACTTC.

This rearrangement joins TRBV7-3 to TRBJ1-1; D is perhaps TRBD1 (5 bases). V lost 0 bases and J lost 0, with 11 bases in between. Germline V gene sequence: CDR1 SGHTA, CDR2 FQGTGA. The CDR3 has 16 residues. The CDR3 reads CASSLTGTDLNTEAFF. In DNA form, the CDR3 reads TGTGCCAGCAGCTTAACCGGGACTGACCTGAACACTGAAGCTTTCTTT.

This chain connects TRBV19 to TRBJ1-3; D not certain. The germline V gene encodes CDR1 LNHDA and CDR2 SQIVND (reference sequence). The CDR3 contains 14 residues. Between the trimmed V and J ends, which lost 7 bases and 4 bases, there was a span of 14 bases. Here the CDR3 reads CASKRSVGGNTIYF. CDR3 in DNA: TGTGCCAGTAAGAGGAGTGTAGGCGGAAACACCATATATTTT.

The CDR3 DNA sequence: TGTGCCTGGAGTGCGAGACAGGGGAATCAGCCCCAGCATTTT. Translating it yields CAWSARQGNQPQHF. V is TRBV30 and J is TRBJ1-5; 8 nucleotides line up with TRBD1. The germline CDR1 and CDR2 sequences are GTSNPN and SVGIG (reference sequence). V was pared by 1 base and J by 4 bases, with 3 bases of the junction left unmatched. The length of the CDR3 is 14 residues.